This TCR beta chain was sequenced for a study of siplizumab effects on memory and regulatory T cells. This CDR3 contains 14 residues. Germline V CDR1 and CDR2: MDHEN, SYDVKM. Trimming shortened V by 3 bases and J by 2 bases, and 8 bases separated the two germline ends. On this clone itself: What it recognizes is unknown.

TCRdb's copy holds only in-frame clones and misses some; the assay was immunoSEQ multiplex PCR. The sample has more than 90,000 clones; around 94% are singletons. Broader study findings: Phenotypic classification as naive or memory proved unattainable for roughly 75-97% of proliferating CD4+ or CD8+ clones. Siplizumab significantly brought down the alloreactive sequences that trace back to unstimulated CD4+ memory cells.

The chain carries TRBV28 and TRBJ1-3; the D is unclear. The sequence derives from a human donor in good health. Sequenced material: non-Treg CD4+ T cells sorted from blood. CDR3 DNA: TGTGCCAGCAGTTTGATATGGGCTGGAAACACCATATATTTT. Its translation is CASSLIWAGNTIYF.